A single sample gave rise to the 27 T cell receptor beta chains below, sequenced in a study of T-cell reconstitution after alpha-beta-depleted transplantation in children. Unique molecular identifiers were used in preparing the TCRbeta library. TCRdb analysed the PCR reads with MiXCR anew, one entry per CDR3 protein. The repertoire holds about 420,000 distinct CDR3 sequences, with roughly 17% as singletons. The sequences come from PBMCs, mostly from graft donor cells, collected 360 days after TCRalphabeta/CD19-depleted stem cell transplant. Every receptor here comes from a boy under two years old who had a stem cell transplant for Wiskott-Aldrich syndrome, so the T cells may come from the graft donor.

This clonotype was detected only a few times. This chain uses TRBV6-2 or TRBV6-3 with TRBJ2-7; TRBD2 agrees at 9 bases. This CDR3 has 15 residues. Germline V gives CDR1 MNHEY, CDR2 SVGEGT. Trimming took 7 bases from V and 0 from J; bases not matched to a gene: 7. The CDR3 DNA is TGTGCCAGCACCTCCGGGACTAGCAGCTCCTACGAGCAGTACTTC. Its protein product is CASTSGTSSSYEQYF.

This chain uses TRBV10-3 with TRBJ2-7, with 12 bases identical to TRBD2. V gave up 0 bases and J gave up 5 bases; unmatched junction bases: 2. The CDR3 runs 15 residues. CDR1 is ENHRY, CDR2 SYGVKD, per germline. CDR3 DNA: TGTGCCATCAGTGAGTCACTAGCGGGAGGCAACGAGCAGTACTTC. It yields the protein CAISESLAGGNEQYF.

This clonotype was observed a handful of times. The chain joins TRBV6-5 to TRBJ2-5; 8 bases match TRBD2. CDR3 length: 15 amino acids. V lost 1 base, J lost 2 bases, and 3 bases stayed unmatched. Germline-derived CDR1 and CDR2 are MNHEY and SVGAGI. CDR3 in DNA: TGTGCCAGCAGTTACTTAGGACTAGCTCAAGAGACCCAGTACTTC. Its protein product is CASSYLGLAQETQYF.

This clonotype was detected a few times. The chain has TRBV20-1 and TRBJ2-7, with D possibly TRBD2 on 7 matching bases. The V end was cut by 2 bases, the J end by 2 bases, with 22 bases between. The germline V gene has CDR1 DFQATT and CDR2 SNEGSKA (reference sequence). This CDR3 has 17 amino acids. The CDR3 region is CSARPHLTRGATYEQYF. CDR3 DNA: TGCAGTGCTAGACCCCACCTTACTCGGGGGGCCACCTACGAGCAGTACTTC.

The CDR3 sequence is CASSYPDRAVDTQYF. The CDR3 DNA is TGTGCCAGCAGCTACCCCGACAGGGCGGTAGATACGCAGTATTTT. The rearrangement joins TRBV7-9 to TRBJ2-3; 7 bases fit TRBD1. The V gene's germline CDR1 is SEHNR and CDR2 FQNEAQ (reference sequence). There are 15 residues in the CDR3. V lost 4 bases and J lost 5; bases outside the gene matches: 9.

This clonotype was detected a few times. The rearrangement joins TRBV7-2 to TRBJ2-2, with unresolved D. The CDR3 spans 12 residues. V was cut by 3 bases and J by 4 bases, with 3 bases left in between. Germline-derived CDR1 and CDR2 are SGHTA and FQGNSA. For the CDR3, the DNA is TGTGCCAGCAGCTTTATCACCGGGGAGCTGTTTTTT. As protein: CASSFITGELFF. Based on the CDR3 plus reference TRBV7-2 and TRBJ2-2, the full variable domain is GAGVSQSPSNKVTEKGKDVELRCDPISGHTALYWYRQSLGQGLEFLIYFQGNSAPDKSGLPSDRFSAERTGGSVSTLTIQRTQQEDSAVYLCASSFITGELFFGEGSRLTVL.

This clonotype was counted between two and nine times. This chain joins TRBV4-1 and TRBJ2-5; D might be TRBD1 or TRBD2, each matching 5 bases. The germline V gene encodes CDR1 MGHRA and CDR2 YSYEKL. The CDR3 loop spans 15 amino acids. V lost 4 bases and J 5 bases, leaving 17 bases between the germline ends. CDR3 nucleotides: TGCGCCAGCAGCCGGGACGCATGGGCGGTTGAGACCCAGTACTTC. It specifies CASSRDAWAVETQYF.

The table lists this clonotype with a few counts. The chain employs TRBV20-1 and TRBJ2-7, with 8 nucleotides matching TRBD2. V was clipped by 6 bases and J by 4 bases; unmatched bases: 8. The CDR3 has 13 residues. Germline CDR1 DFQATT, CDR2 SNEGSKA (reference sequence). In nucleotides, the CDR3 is TGCAGTGCCCTCAGCGGGAGAGGTTACGAGCAGTACTTC. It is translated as CSALSGRGYEQYF.

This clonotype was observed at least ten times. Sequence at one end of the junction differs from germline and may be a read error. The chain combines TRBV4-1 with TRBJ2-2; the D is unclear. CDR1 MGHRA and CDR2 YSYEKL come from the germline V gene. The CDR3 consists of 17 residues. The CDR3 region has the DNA TGCGCCAGCAGCCAAGATATGCTAACCCCGAAGACCGGGGAGCTGTTTTTT. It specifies CASSQDMLTPKTGELFF.

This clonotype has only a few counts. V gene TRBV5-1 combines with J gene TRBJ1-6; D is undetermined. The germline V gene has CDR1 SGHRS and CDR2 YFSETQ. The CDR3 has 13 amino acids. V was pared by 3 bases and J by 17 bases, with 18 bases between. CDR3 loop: CASSSEGKAPVHF. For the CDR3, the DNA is TGCGCCAGCAGCTCCGAGGGAAAGGCCCCCGTCCACTTT. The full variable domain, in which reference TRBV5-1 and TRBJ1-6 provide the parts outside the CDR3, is KAGVTQTPRYLIKTRGQQVTLSCSPISGHRSVSWYQQTPGQGLQFLFEYFSETQRNKGNFPGRFSGRQFSNSRSEMNVSTLELGDSALYLCASSSEGKAPVHFGNGTRLTVT.

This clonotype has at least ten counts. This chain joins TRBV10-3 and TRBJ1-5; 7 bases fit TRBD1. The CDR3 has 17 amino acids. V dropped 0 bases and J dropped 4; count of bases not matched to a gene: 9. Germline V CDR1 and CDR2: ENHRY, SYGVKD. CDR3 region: CAISESNRDRRNQPQHF. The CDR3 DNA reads TGTGCCATCAGTGAGTCGAACCGGGACAGACGTAATCAGCCCCAGCATTTT.

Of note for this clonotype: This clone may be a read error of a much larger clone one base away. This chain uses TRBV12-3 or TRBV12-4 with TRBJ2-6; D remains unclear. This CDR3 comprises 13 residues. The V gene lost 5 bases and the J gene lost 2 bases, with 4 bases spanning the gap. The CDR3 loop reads CASSATGANVLTF. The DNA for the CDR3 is TGTGCCAGCAGTGCCACTGGGGCCAACGTCCTGACTTTC.

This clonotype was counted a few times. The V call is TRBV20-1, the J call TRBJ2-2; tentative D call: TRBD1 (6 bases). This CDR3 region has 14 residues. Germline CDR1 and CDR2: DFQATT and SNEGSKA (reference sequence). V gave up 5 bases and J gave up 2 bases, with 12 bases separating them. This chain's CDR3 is CSAGNRDNTGELFF. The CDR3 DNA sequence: TGCAGTGCTGGAAACAGGGACAACACCGGGGAGCTGTTTTTT.

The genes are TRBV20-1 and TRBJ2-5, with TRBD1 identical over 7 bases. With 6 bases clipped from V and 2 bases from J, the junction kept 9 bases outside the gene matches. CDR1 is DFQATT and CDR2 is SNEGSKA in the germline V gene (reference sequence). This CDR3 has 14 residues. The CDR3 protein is CSAKRGRWQETQYF. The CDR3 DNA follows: TGCAGTGCAAAAAGGGGGCGCTGGCAAGAGACCCAGTACTTC.

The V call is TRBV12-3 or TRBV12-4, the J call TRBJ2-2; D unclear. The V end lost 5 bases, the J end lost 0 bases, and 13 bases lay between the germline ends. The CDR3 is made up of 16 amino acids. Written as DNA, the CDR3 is TGTGCCAGCAGTCCTGAACAGCTACCGAACACCGGGGAGCTGTTTTTT. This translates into CASSPEQLPNTGELFF.

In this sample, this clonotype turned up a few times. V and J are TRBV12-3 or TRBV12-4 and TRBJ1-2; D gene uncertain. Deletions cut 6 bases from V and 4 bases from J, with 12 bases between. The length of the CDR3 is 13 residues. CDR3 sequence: CASSRRPPYGYTF. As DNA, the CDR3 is TGTGCCAGCAGCCGCAGACCGCCCTATGGCTACACCTTC.

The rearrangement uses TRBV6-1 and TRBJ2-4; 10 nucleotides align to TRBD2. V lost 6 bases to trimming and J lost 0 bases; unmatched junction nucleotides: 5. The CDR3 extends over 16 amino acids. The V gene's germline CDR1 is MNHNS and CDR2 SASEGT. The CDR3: CASRPTSGVAKNIQYF. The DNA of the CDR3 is TGTGCCAGCAGGCCCACTAGCGGGGTAGCCAAAAACATTCAGTACTTC.

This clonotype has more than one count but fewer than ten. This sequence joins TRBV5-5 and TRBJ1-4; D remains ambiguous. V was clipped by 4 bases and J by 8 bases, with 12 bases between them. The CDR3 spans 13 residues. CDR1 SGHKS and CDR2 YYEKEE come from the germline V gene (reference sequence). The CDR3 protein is CASSLAAPEKLFF. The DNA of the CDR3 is TGTGCCAGCAGCCTAGCTGCCCCCGAAAAACTGTTTTTT.

The CDR3 reads CASSLAGGRGNEQYF. As DNA, the CDR3 is TGTGCCAGCAGTTTAGCAGGCGGGAGGGGAAACGAGCAGTACTTC. This sequence joins TRBV12-3 or TRBV12-4 and TRBJ2-7, with TRBD2 matching 9 bases. The CDR3 spans 15 residues. The ends lost 0 bases at V and 5 bases at J; junction bases unmatched: 5.

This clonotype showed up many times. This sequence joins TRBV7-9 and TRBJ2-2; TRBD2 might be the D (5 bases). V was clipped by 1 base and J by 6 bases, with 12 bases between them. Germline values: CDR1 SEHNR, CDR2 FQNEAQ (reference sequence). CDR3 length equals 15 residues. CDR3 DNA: TGTGCCAGCAGCTTAGTGCCCGGGCGGGCCGGGGAGCTGTTTTTT. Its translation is CASSLVPGRAGELFF.

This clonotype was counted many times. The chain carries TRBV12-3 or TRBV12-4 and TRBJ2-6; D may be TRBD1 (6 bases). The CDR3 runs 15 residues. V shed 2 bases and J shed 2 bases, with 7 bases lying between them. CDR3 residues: CASSLSGAGANVLTF. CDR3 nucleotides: TGTGCCAGCAGTTTATCAGGGGCTGGGGCCAACGTCCTGACTTTC.

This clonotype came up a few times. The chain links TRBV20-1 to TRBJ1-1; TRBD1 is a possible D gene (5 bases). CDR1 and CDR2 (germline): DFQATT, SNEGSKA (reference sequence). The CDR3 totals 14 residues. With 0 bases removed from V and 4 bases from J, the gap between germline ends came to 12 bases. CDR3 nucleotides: TGCAGTGCTAGAGAGCTAACAAGGGGCACTGAAGCTTTCTTT. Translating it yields CSARELTRGTEAFF.

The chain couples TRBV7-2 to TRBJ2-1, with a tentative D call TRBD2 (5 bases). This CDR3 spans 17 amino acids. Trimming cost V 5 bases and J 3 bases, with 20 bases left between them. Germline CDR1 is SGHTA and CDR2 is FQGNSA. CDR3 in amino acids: CASSPGLPRERYNEQFF. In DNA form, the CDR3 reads TGTGCCAGCAGCCCAGGACTCCCGAGGGAGCGCTACAATGAGCAGTTCTTC.

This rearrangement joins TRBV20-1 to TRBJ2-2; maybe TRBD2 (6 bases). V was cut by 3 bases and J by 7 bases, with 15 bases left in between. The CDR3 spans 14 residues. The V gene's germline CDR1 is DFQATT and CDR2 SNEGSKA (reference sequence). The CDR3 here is CSASGGVAGGELFF. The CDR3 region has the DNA TGCAGTGCTAGTGGCGGGGTTGCGGGCGGGGAGCTGTTTTTT.

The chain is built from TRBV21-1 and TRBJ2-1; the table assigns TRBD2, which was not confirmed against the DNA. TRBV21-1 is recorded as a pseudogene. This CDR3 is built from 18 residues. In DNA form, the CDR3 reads TGTGCCAGCAGCAAAGAGAATAGCGGGAGGAACCTAGGCAATGAGCAGTTCTTC. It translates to CASSKENSGRNLGNEQFF.

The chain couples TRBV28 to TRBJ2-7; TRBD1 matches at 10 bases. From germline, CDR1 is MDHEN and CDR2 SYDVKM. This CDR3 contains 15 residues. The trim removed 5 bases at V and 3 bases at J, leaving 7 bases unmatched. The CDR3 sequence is CASSTLGTGVYEQYF. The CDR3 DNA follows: TGTGCCAGCAGTACCCTCGGGACAGGGGTCTACGAGCAGTACTTC.

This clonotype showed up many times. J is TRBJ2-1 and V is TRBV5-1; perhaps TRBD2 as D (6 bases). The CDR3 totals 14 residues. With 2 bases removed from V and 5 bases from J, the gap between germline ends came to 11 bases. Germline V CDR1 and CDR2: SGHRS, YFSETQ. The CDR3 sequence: CASSFSTRDNEQFF. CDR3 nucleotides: TGCGCCAGCAGCTTCTCGACTAGGGACAATGAGCAGTTCTTC. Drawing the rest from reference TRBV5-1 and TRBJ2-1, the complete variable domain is KAGVTQTPRYLIKTRGQQVTLSCSPISGHRSVSWYQQTPGQGLQFLFEYFSETQRNKGNFPGRFSGRQFSNSRSEMNVSTLELGDSALYLCASSFSTRDNEQFFGPGTRLTVL.